Listed here are 8 T cell receptor beta chains from one sample, sequenced in a study of shared clonotypes between healthy human individuals. Libraries were prepared by immunoSEQ multiplex PCR; TCRdb keeps only in-frame clonotypes and omits some of them. The top ten hold about 10% of the sample, which has 150,000 to 200,000 clones, over 50% seen once. Material: memory CD4+ T cells sorted from blood. Regarding subset: CD45RA-negative fraction. The receptor set was obtained from a man under 40 in good health.

The rearrangement joins TRBV2 to TRBJ1-1, with 8 positions matching TRBD1. This CDR3 is 14 amino acids long. CDR1 is SNHLY and CDR2 is FYNNEI in the germline V gene. With V trimmed by 7 bases and J by 11 bases, 15 bases remained unmatched. This CDR3 is CASIPTDREGRAFF. DNA of the CDR3: TGTGCCAGCATACCGACGGACAGGGAAGGGAGGGCTTTCTTT. Looking up the rest from reference TRBV2 and TRBJ1-1 gives the full variable domain: EPEVTQTPSHQVTQMGQEVILRCVPISNHLYFYWYRQILGQKVEFLVSFYNNEISEKSEIFDDQFSVERPDGSNFTLKIRSTKLEDSAMYFCASIPTDREGRAFFGQGTRLTVV.

The rearrangement links TRBV10-3 to TRBJ1-5; D might be TRBD1 (5 bases). This CDR3 has 15 amino acids. The V end was cut by 0 bases, the J end by 5 bases, with 11 bases between. Germline-derived CDR1 and CDR2 are ENHRY and SYGVKD. The CDR3 is CAISESRGGDQPQHF. CDR3 bases: TGTGCCATCAGTGAGTCCCGGGGGGGTGATCAGCCCCAGCATTTT.

This clone was detected once. This chain joins TRBV5-1 and TRBJ2-3, with D unclear. The V end was cut by 0 bases, the J end by 5 bases, with 10 bases between. CDR1 SGHRS and CDR2 YFSETQ come from the germline V gene. The CDR3 runs 14 residues. CDR3 region: CASSLGQPIDTQYF. In DNA form, the CDR3 reads TGCGCCAGCAGCTTGGGGCAGCCCATAGATACGCAGTATTTT.

V gene TRBV11-2 combines with J gene TRBJ1-2; possibly TRBD1 for D (5 bases). The V end lost 8 bases, the J end lost 4 bases, and 17 bases lay between the germline ends. The CDR3 runs to 14 residues. The germline V gene has CDR1 SGHAT and CDR2 FQNNGV. The CDR3 nucleotides are TGTGCCAGCGGGGACCTCCCAGCAGTCTATGGCTACACCTTC. This encodes CASGDLPAVYGYTF.

This clone appeared many times. This chain links TRBV2 with TRBJ2-2; D unclear. The CDR3 extends over 19 amino acids. Trimming removed 3 bases at V and 0 bases at J, with 20 bases between. CDR1 is SNHLY and CDR2 is FYNNEI in the germline V gene. CDR3 loop: CASSDPYVRSAPNTGELFF. CDR3 DNA: TGTGCCAGCAGTGACCCTTACGTTCGCAGCGCCCCGAACACCGGGGAGCTGTTTTTT.

This clone has only a few counts. CDR3 sequence reads: CASSLWGVSGLAEAFF. In DNA, the CDR3 is TGCGCCAGCAGCTTGTGGGGGGTCTCCGGTTTAGCTGAAGCTTTCTTT. The chain joins TRBV5-1 to TRBJ1-1; D is possibly TRBD1 (5 bases). Germline loops: CDR1 SGHRS, CDR2 YFSETQ. V was clipped by 1 base and J by 6 bases, with 19 bases between them. This CDR3 has 16 amino acids.

Worth noting for this clone: A read error may produce the germline difference seen at one junction end. CDR3 coding DNA: TGTGCCAGCAGGTTATACCCCGACTCTACCTACGAGCAGTACTTC. Protein: CASRLYPDSTYEQYF. The V call is TRBV27, the J call TRBJ2-7; D remains ambiguous. The germline V gene encodes CDR1 MNHEY and CDR2 SMNVEV (reference sequence). This CDR3 is built from 15 residues.

This chain joins TRBV25-1 and TRBJ1-1, with unresolved D. The V gene lost 2 bases and the J gene lost 2 bases, with 15 bases spanning the gap. The germline V gene has CDR1 MGHDK and CDR2 SYGVNS. The CDR3 length is 16 residues. CDR3 DNA sequence: TGTGCCAGCAGTGAAGTTGGGCCGTCGGCCAACACTGAAGCTTTCTTT. Its translation: CASSEVGPSANTEAFF.